The clone carrying this T cell receptor beta chain was seen more than once but under ten times. As yet, its antigen is unknown. Trimming shortened V by 1 base and J by 6 bases, and 6 bases separated the two germline ends. The CDR3 loop spans 12 amino acids. Germline V gene lookup returns CDR1 SQVTM and CDR2 ANQGSEA. This sample is drawn from a study of T-cell memory formation after mild COVID-19. TCRdb called the 5' RACE reads again in MiXCR, with one record for every CDR3 protein. The sample lists about 110,000 distinct CDR3 sequences, over 20% seen once, with 40% to 50% in the top ten. The study's findings and limits: Cross-reactive memory apparently joined, as some responding clones appeared in pre-infection memory. Confirmation of SARS-CoV-2 specificity was lacking for second-wave clones peaking day 37.

The origin of this receptor is a man between 18 and 29 years old who had mild COVID-19 (a few samples of this study predate the infection). Cell type and time point are not known. The specimen sequenced was PBMCs or a T cell subset sorted from them (not recorded which). The chain employs TRBV29-1 and TRBJ2-2; no firm D call. The CDR3 protein is CSVEGFAGELFF. In nucleotides, the CDR3 is TGCAGCGTTGAAGGGTTCGCCGGGGAGCTGTTTTTT.